These T cell receptor beta chains were read from a single sample in a study of cytomegalovirus exposure and HLA in healthy donors. Some clones are missing from TCRdb's copy, which holds only in-frame ones; the method was immunoSEQ multiplex PCR. The sample lists 150,000 to 160,000 clones, 70% to 85% occurring once. The sequencing sample was made of PBMCs. These receptors were collected from a young man in good health and CMV-seronegative. Each CDR3 is given with its conserved first and last residue. The order of the fields is CDR3 DNA, CDR3 protein, D gene, J gene, V gene, clone size, CDR3 length. D genes are given only for firm matches. Size values are once, few and many counts, or a class for expanded clones, and some rows have none.

TGCAGCGTTTATAACCGGGACAGAGATAGCACAGATACGCAGTATTTT,CSVYNRDRDSTDTQYF,TRBD1,TRBJ2-3,TRBV29-1,.,16
TGTGCCAGCAGCTACCGGGACAGGGGGCTGACTGAAGCTTTCTTT,CASSYRDRGLTEAFF,TRBD1,TRBJ1-1,TRBV11-2,.,15
TGTGCCAGCAGCCCGGGTAAACGTAGCGGGGGGGCTGAAGATACGCAGTATTTT,CASSPGKRSGGAEDTQYF,TRBD2,TRBJ2-3,TRBV7-9,.,18
TGTGCCAGCAGTGTGTTCGGGACAGGGTCCTACAATGAGCAGTTCTTC,CASSVFGTGSYNEQFF,TRBD1,TRBJ2-1,TRBV6-1,.,16
TGTGCCAGCAAAATTGGAGGGATCGGGGCTGATAACTATGGCTACACCTTC,CASKIGGIGADNYGYTF,.,TRBJ1-2,TRBV5-4,.,17
TGCGCCAGCAGCTCTTTAGCGGGGGGGAGCTCCTACGAGCAGTACTTC,CASSSLAGGSSYEQYF,TRBD2,TRBJ2-7,TRBV5-1,few,16
TGTGCCAGCGACCCGACAGGGGGGGCAACCGGGGAGCTGTTTTTT,CASDPTGGATGELFF,TRBD1,TRBJ2-2,TRBV6-1,.,15
TGTGCCAGTAGTATCACGGGAGGGGTCCGCCCCCATGGCTACACCTTC,CASSITGGVRPHGYTF,.,TRBJ1-2,TRBV19,once,16
TGTGCCAGCAGCTTGGCGCAGGGCACTGAAGCTTTCTTT,CASSLAQGTEAFF,.,TRBJ1-1,TRBV7-9,.,13
TGTGCCAGAAGCTCTAATCGGGACAGGGTCTACGCCTATAATTCACCCCTCCACTTT,CARSSNRDRVYAYNSPLHF,TRBD1,TRBJ1-6,TRBV5-3,.,19
TGTGCCAGTACCGAAGCGGGGGGAGCAGATACGCAGTATTTT,CASTEAGGADTQYF,TRBD2,TRBJ2-3,TRBV19,.,14
TGTGCCAGTAGTACAGGGTCTGAAGCTTTCTTT,CASSTGSEAFF,.,TRBJ1-1,TRBV19,.,11
TGTGCCAGCAGGGGACATGGCACAGATACGCAGTATTTT,CASRGHGTDTQYF,.,TRBJ2-3,TRBV6-5,.,13
TGTGCCAGCAGTCCCCAGGGCAGGGGAATCAGCAATCAGCCCCAGCATTTT,CASSPQGRGISNQPQHF,.,TRBJ1-5,TRBV28,few,17
TGTGCCCAAGCCTCTGGGGCCAACGTCCTGACTTTC,CAQASGANVLTF,.,TRBJ2-6,TRBV30,.,12
TGTGCCATCAGTGATCCTAGGACCTACGAGCAGTACTTC,CAISDPRTYEQYF,.,TRBJ2-7,TRBV10-3,.,13
TGTGCCACCAGCAGGCCGGGACAGGGGCGGCCAGATACGCAGTATTTT,CATSRPGQGRPDTQYF,TRBD1,TRBJ2-3,TRBV15,once,16
TGTGCCAGCAGTTTCTCCGGGACAGGGGCCGGTGGCTACACCTTC,CASSFSGTGAGGYTF,TRBD1,TRBJ1-2,TRBV25-1,.,15
TGCGCCAGCAGCCAAGGTTCCGAGGGGAACACTGAAGCTTTCTTT,CASSQGSEGNTEAFF,.,TRBJ1-1,TRBV4-1,.,15
TGTGCCAGCAGCCCTAATCCGGGGACAGGGGTCACAGATACGCAGTATTTT,CASSPNPGTGVTDTQYF,TRBD1,TRBJ2-3,TRBV7-9,.,17
TGTGCCAGCAGCTTCATAGCGGTCTACAATGAGCAGTTCTTC,CASSFIAVYNEQFF,.,TRBJ2-1,TRBV5-6,.,14
TGTGCCAGCACCCAATTCGGGACAGCCTACGAGCAGTACTTC,CASTQFGTAYEQYF,TRBD1,TRBJ2-7,TRBV28,.,14
TGTGCCAGCAGCCCGTGGCGGCAAGAGACCCAGTACTTC,CASSPWRQETQYF,.,TRBJ2-5,TRBV28,.,13
TGTGCCAGCAGGCCCACAGGGGGCGTCGAAAAACTGTTTTTT,CASRPTGGVEKLFF,TRBD1,TRBJ1-4,TRBV6-1,.,14
TGTGCCAGCAGCGCCGCCGGTGGGGGCCACACTGAAGCTTTCTTT,CASSAAGGGHTEAFF,.,TRBJ1-1,TRBV7-8,.,15
TGTGCCAGCAGTGAATATGGTGAACAGGGAGTACATGGCTACACCTTC,CASSEYGEQGVHGYTF,.,TRBJ1-2,TRBV25-1,.,16
TGCAGCGTTGGGGCACCCTCTGGGGCCAACGTCCTGACTTTC,CSVGAPSGANVLTF,.,TRBJ2-6,TRBV29-1,.,14
TGTGCCAGCAGTTACTACTCTAGCACAGATACGCAGTATTTT,CASSYYSSTDTQYF,.,TRBJ2-3,TRBV6-5,.,14
TGTGCCAGCACCCTTCAGATACCCCGCGGTGAGCAGTTCTTC,CASTLQIPRGEQFF,.,TRBJ2-1,TRBV2,.,14
TGCGCCAGCAGCCTATGGGACTCTGGGGAGCTGTTTTTT,CASSLWDSGELFF,.,TRBJ2-2,TRBV5-1,few,13
TGTGCCAGCAGCTTGGGCCTCAGGAACACTGAAGCTTTCTTT,CASSLGLRNTEAFF,.,TRBJ1-1,TRBV5-6,few,14
TGTGCCAGCAGCTTGAACTATCGAGATACGCAGTATTTT,CASSLNYRDTQYF,.,TRBJ2-3,TRBV5-4,.,13
TGTGCCAGCAGACGGGACAGGGCGGTTTCACCCCTCCACTTT,CASRRDRAVSPLHF,TRBD1,TRBJ1-6,TRBV7-2,.,14
TGTGCCAGCAATCTCGGGACAGTTTATGGCTACACCTTC,CASNLGTVYGYTF,TRBD1,TRBJ1-2,TRBV6-1,.,13
TGTGCCAGCAGTCCCCGAGGGGGCCCCGGGGAGCAGTTCTTC,CASSPRGGPGEQFF,TRBD1,TRBJ2-1,TRBV6-5,.,14
TGTGCCAGCAGAACACAGGCGTACACCGGGGAGCTGTTTTTT,CASRTQAYTGELFF,.,TRBJ2-2,TRBV6-5,.,14
TGTGCCAGCAGGGACATGGATTACCAAGAGACCCAGTACTTC,CASRDMDYQETQYF,.,TRBJ2-5,TRBV2,.,14
TGTGCCAGCAGAGCCGGGACAGACAACACCGGGGAGCTGTTTTTT,CASRAGTDNTGELFF,TRBD1,TRBJ2-2,TRBV7-8,few,15
TGTGCCAGCAGTTTATTGAAACAGTTAGATACGCAGTATTTT,CASSLLKQLDTQYF,.,TRBJ2-3,TRBV27,.,14
TGTGCCAGCAGCTTGGGAAACCGGCAAGAGACCCAGTACTTC,CASSLGNRQETQYF,.,TRBJ2-5,TRBV5-8,once,14
TGTGCCAGCTCACTCCCGAGCCACGAGCAGTACTTC,CASSLPSHEQYF,.,TRBJ2-7,TRBV18,few,12
TGTGCCAGCTCACCCAGGACAGGGGGCAACACTGAAGCTTTCTTT,CASSPRTGGNTEAFF,TRBD1,TRBJ1-1,TRBV18,.,15
TGTGCCAGCAGCCCCCTGAGACAGGGGAACACTGAAGCTTTCTTT,CASSPLRQGNTEAFF,TRBD1,TRBJ1-1,TRBV28,few,15
TGTGCCAGCAGCTGGTGGGGGGACCCAAACTATGGCTACACCTTC,CASSWWGDPNYGYTF,.,TRBJ1-2,TRBV5-6,.,15
TGTGCCTGGAGTGTTGGTGACTATAACACTGAAGCTTTCTTT,CAWSVGDYNTEAFF,.,TRBJ1-1,TRBV30,.,14
TGTGCCAGTAGTTCACAGGGGATCAATCAGCCCCAGCATTTT,CASSSQGINQPQHF,TRBD1,TRBJ1-5,TRBV19,many,14
TGTGCGAGCGGTGGGCTTACTAATTCACCCCTCCACTTT,CASGGLTNSPLHF,.,TRBJ1-6,TRBV28,.,13
TGTGCCAGCAGCACCGGGACAGGGTGGACCGAGCAGTACTTC,CASSTGTGWTEQYF,TRBD1,TRBJ2-7,TRBV5-6,.,14
TGCAGCGTTCCGACTAGTCCGGATACGCAGTATTTT,CSVPTSPDTQYF,.,TRBJ2-3,TRBV29-1,.,12
TGTGCCAGCCGTTTAGGGACAGGACAACAGTACTTC,CASRLGTGQQYF,TRBD1,TRBJ2-7,TRBV2,.,12